The entry below describes one T cell receptor beta chain. Its specificity is not known. The CDR3 sequence is 15 residues long. CDR1 LNHDA and CDR2 SQIVND come from the germline V gene (reference sequence). The germline V and J ends were trimmed by 5 bases and 2 bases, with 13 bases remaining between them. PCR involved 60 Vbeta and 13 Jbeta primers. The repertoire was sequenced with immunoSEQ multiplex PCR; TCRdb's copy has only in-frame clones and lacks some. Of roughly 100,000 clones listed, approximately 72% were seen once; the top ten hold 1.5% to 2%. This record comes from a study of cytomegalovirus exposure and HLA in healthy donors. Study-level points and caveats: The authors excluded some V segments, including TRBV6-2 and TRBV6-3, as indistinguishable. For cytomegalovirus status, the classifier reportedly gave diagnoses with high specificity and sensitivity. In vitro assays verified that a few CMV-associated chains recognized CMV antigens specifically.

The gene calls are TRBV19 and TRBJ1-5, with D perhaps TRBD1 (5 bases). Sequenced sample: PBMCs. The clonotype originates from a woman in her thirties or forties in good health and CMV-seronegative. The DNA for the CDR3 is TGTGCCAGTAGTTCATTCACGACAGGCAATCAGCCCCAGCATTTT. Residues: CASSSFTTGNQPQHF.